This T cell receptor (beta chain) was identified during a study of cytomegalovirus exposure and HLA in healthy donors. Study results and limitations: Apart from CMV serostatus, no immune exposure information was available. As confirmed in vitro, a few CMV-associated chains were specific for CMV antigens. In a later analysis, HLA-associated beta chains showed higher expansion and lower generation probabilities than comparable chains. The authors later found most CMV-associated TCR beta chains appeared HLA-restricted.

Note on this clone: Antigen unknown.

13 Jbeta primers and 60 Vbeta primers were used for the PCR. Repertoires were generated with immunoSEQ multiplex PCR, while TCRdb's copy carries only in-frame clones and drops some. Among 200,000 to 300,000 clones, 70% to 90% were seen once, and the ten largest hold almost 8%. V shed 1 base and J 2 bases; nucleotides not matched to a gene: 8. This CDR3 spans 16 amino acids. CDR1 MNHEY and CDR2 SMNVEV come from the germline V gene (reference sequence). This chain links TRBV27 with TRBJ2-7; 7 positions match TRBD2. What was sequenced was PBMCs. This clonotype was obtained from a woman aged 55 to 70 in good health and CMV-seropositive. The CDR3 DNA reads as TGTGCCAGCAGTTTATTAGGGACTATAAAAACCTACGAGCAGTACTTC. Protein product: CASSLLGTIKTYEQYF.